These T cell receptor beta chains were read from a single sample in a study of blood T cell repertoires in COVID-19. The protocol was immunoSEQ multiplex PCR, while the TCRdb copy is restricted to in-frame clones and leaves out a portion. Seen here are 200,000 or so clones, around nine tenths observed once, and the top ten hold approximately 10%. The specimen sequenced was PBMCs or T cells enriched from blood (not recorded which). The receptors derive from a man aged 25 to 40 who had recovered from COVID-19. Each CDR3 is given with its conserved first and last residue. Fields, in order: J gene, V gene, clone size, D gene, CDR3 protein, CDR3 DNA. A D gene is named only where the DNA matches it firmly. Clone size is not always given. Where it is, it says once, few, many or a class for expanded clones.

j_gene: TRBJ2-1
v_gene: TRBV3-1/TRBV3-2
abundance: many
d_gene: TRBD2
CDR3aa: CASSHHRSSGRGVNEQFF
CDR3nt: TGTGCCAGCAGCCATCACAGGTCTAGCGGGAGGGGGGTGAATGAGCAGTTCTTC

j_gene: TRBJ2-7
v_gene: TRBV28
abundance: .
d_gene: TRBD1
CDR3aa: CASSLDRAYEQYF
CDR3nt: TGTGCCAGCAGTTTAGACAGGGCCTACGAGCAGTACTTC

j_gene: TRBJ1-5
v_gene: TRBV6-5
abundance: once
d_gene: TRBD1
CDR3aa: CASRGTGSGTQHF
CDR3nt: TGTGCCAGCAGGGGGACAGGGTCGGGGACCCAGCATTTT

j_gene: TRBJ1-4
v_gene: TRBV21-1
abundance: .
d_gene: .
CDR3aa: CASTTLEKLFF
CDR3nt: TGTGCCAGCACTACTCTTGAAAAACTGTTTTTT

j_gene: TRBJ2-2
v_gene: TRBV18
abundance: once
d_gene: .
CDR3aa: CASSLTESNTGELFF
CDR3nt: TGTGCCAGCTCACTAACAGAATCGAACACCGGGGAGCTGTTTTTT

j_gene: TRBJ1-6
v_gene: TRBV5-1
abundance: .
d_gene: TRBD1
CDR3aa: CASSLSGQGYNSPLHF
CDR3nt: TGCGCCAGCAGCTTGTCAGGACAGGGCTATAATTCACCCCTCCACTTT

j_gene: TRBJ1-1
v_gene: TRBV12-5
abundance: .
d_gene: .
CDR3aa: CASGLPSNTEAFF
CDR3nt: TGTGCTAGTGGCCTCCCTTCGAACACTGAAGCTTTCTTT

j_gene: TRBJ2-5
v_gene: TRBV9
abundance: .
d_gene: TRBD1
CDR3aa: CASSVGIEGQGRQETQYF
CDR3nt: TGTGCCAGCAGCGTGGGTATTGAGGGACAGGGGCGTCAAGAGACCCAGTACTTC

j_gene: TRBJ1-2
v_gene: TRBV11-2
abundance: .
d_gene: TRBD1
CDR3aa: CASSATGGYGYTF
CDR3nt: TGTGCCAGCAGCGCAACAGGGGGGTATGGCTACACCTTC

j_gene: TRBJ2-2
v_gene: TRBV7-2
abundance: .
d_gene: .
CDR3aa: CASSPPPTATGELFF
CDR3nt: TGTGCCAGCAGCCCACCACCGACAGCCACCGGGGAGCTGTTTTTT